This TCR beta chain was identified during a study of blood T cell repertoires in COVID-19. Across the study: The United States, Italy and Spain provided the acute and convalescent COVID-19 samples. PBMCs, B-cell-depleted T cells, or T cells were the source of the cDNA or gDNA that made up the material.

This CDR3 comprises 17 residues. Using immunoSEQ multiplex PCR, the repertoire was profiled, and TCRdb retains in-frame clones only, with some absent. The sample holds about 6,700 clones, 88% seen once. Sequencing was carried out using peripheral blood. This receptor was obtained from a human donor in a cohort sampled during active COVID-19. J is TRBJ2-7 and V is TRBV7-5; TRBD1, the table's D call, was not compared with the DNA. TRBV7-5 is a listed pseudogene. The CDR3 loop reads CVRSLGGQGRFIYEQYF. Here the CDR3 DNA reads TGTGTCAGAAGCTTAGGTGGTCAGGGGCGTTTTATCTACGAGCAGTACTTC.